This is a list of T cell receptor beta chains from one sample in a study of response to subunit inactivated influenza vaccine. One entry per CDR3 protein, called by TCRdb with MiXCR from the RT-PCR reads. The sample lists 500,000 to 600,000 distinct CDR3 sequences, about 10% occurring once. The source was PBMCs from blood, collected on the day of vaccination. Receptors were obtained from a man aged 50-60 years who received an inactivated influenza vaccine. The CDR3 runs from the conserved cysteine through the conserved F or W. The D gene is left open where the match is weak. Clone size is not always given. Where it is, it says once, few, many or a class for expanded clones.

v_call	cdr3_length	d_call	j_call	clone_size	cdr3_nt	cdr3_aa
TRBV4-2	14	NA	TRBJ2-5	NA	TGTGCCAGCAGCTCGAGGGATGCCGGAGAGACCCAGTACTTC	CASSSRDAGETQYF
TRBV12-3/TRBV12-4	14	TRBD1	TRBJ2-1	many	TGTGCCAGCAGTCCGCGACAGGGTTGGACTGAGCAGTTCTTC	CASSPRQGWTEQFF
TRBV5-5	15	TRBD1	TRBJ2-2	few	TGTGCCAGCAGAGGGACAGGGCAGAACACCGGGGAGCTGTTTTTT	CASRGTGQNTGELFF
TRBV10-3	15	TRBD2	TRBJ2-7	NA	TGTGCCATCAGCCTACTAGCGGGAGGTTCCTACGAGCAGTACTTC	CAISLLAGGSYEQYF
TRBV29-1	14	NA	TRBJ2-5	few	TGCAGCGTTGCCCTAAGACTTGCCGGAAAGACCCAGTACTTC	CSVALRLAGKTQYF
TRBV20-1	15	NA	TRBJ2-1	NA	TGCAGTGCTAGTAGCGGTAGCGGCTCCTACAATGAGCAGTTCTTC	CSASSGSGSYNEQFF
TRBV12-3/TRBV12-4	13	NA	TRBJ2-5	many	TGTGCCAGCAGTCATAACCCACCAGAGACCCAGTACTTC	CASSHNPPETQYF
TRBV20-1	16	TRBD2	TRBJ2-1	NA	TGCAGTGCTACGACTAGCGGGAGGGCCGGAGAGAATGAGCAGTTCTTC	CSATTSGRAGENEQFF
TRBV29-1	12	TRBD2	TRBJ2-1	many	TGCAGCGCAGCGGGAGGGAACAATGAGCAGTTCTTC	CSAAGGNNEQFF
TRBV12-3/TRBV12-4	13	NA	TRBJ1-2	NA	TGTGCCAGCAGTTTAAGGGTGGAGTATGGCTACACCTTC	CASSLRVEYGYTF
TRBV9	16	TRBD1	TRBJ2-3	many	TGTGCCAGCAGCGCCGGGACAGGGAGTCCCACAGATACGCAGTATTTT	CASSAGTGSPTDTQYF
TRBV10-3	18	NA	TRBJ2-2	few	TGTGCCATCAGTGAGTCTAGTTTACGAGTGCCGAACACCGGGGAGCTGTTTTTT	CAISESSLRVPNTGELFF
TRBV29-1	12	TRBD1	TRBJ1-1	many	TGCAGCGGGGGACAGAGAAACACTGAAGCTTTCTTT	CSGGQRNTEAFF